Below are 9 T cell receptor beta chains sequenced from a single sample in a study of early T cells in non-severe SARS-CoV-2 infection. TCRdb itself ran the 5' RACE reads through MiXCR, one entry per CDR3 protein. The repertoire holds roughly 25,000 distinct CDR3 sequences, with roughly 4% as singletons. Sequences were obtained from whole blood. These receptors were taken from an adult who was a healthcare worker with PCR-confirmed SARS-CoV-2 infection or an uninfected control (not recorded which).

This clonotype was recorded many times. This chain uses TRBV6-1 with TRBJ2-1; D unclear. CDR1 and CDR2 from the germline V gene are MNHNS and SASEGT. The CDR3 extends over 12 amino acids. V lost 2 bases and J lost 12, with 11 bases in between. CDR3 nucleotides: TGTGCCAGCAGTGAAATTCTCGATGGGCAGTTCTTC. This encodes CASSEILDGQFF.

This clonotype has at least ten counts. J is TRBJ2-6 and V is TRBV30, with D uncertain. The CDR3 length is 14 residues. Per the germline V gene, CDR1 is GTSNPN and CDR2 is SVGIG (reference sequence). With 6 bases removed from V and 0 bases from J, the gap between germline ends came to 9 bases. The CDR3 nucleotides are TGTGCCTGCCCAGCCTCCTCTGGGGCCAACGTCCTGACTTTC. Protein sequence: CACPASSGANVLTF.

This chain uses TRBV6-5 with TRBJ2-7, with no clear D. Trimming left V 5 bases short and J 5 bases short, with 13 bases between. The CDR3 contains 13 residues. In germline, CDR1 is MNHEY, CDR2 SVGAGI. Written as DNA, the CDR3 is TGTGCCAGCAGTCCCCTTCAGAACAACGAGCAGTACTTC. Protein sequence: CASSPLQNNEQYF.

The chain has TRBV12-3 or TRBV12-4 and TRBJ2-1, with a possible D match to TRBD2 (6 bases). The CDR3 extends over 16 amino acids. V was clipped by 7 bases and J by 0 bases, with 16 bases between them. The CDR3 region is CASTSSGERSYNEQFF. The CDR3 DNA reads as TGTGCCAGCACCAGTAGCGGAGAACGCTCCTACAATGAGCAGTTCTTC.

The J gene is TRBJ2-2, the V gene TRBV12-3 or TRBV12-4; perhaps TRBD2 as D (6 bases). The CDR3 is 14 amino acids. The ends were cut back, 6 bases at V and 1 base at J, with 9 bases in the middle. DNA of the CDR3: TGTGCCAGCAGCCCCGGGAGGAACACCGGGGAGCTGTTTTTT. Its translation is CASSPGRNTGELFF.

Concerning this clonotype itself: This may be a read error, as it is one base from a much larger clone. The chain links TRBV6-5 to TRBJ2-1, with unresolved D. This CDR3 has 15 residues. CDR1 and CDR2 (germline): MNHEY, SVGAGI. The CDR3 DNA is TGTGCCAGCAGATACTCACCCCAACCCTACAATGAGCAGTTCTTC. Translation: CASRYSPQPYNEQFF.

This clonotype came up many times. V is TRBV20-1 and J is TRBJ2-4; a possible D gene is TRBD2 (6 bases). The V and J ends lost 4 bases and 0 bases respectively, with 16 bases between them. The CDR3 length is 16 residues. Germline assignment: CDR1 DFQATT and CDR2 SNEGSKA (reference sequence). CDR3 amino acids: CSANFRDFLAKNIQYF. The DNA for the CDR3 is TGCAGTGCTAATTTCCGGGACTTCCTAGCCAAAAACATTCAGTACTTC.

This clonotype was detected ten times or more. The genes are TRBV30 and TRBJ2-1; a weak D match, TRBD1 (5 bases). CDR1 and CDR2 (germline): GTSNPN, SVGIG (reference sequence). The CDR3 spans 11 residues. CDR3 in amino acids: CAGADYNEQFF. CDR3 DNA: TGTGCAGGGGCGGACTACAATGAGCAGTTCTTC. The entire variable domain, with the rest obtained from reference TRBV30 and TRBJ2-1, is as follows: SQTIHQWPATLVQPVGSPLSLECTVEGTSNPNLYWYRQAAGRGLQLLFYSVGIGQISSEVPQNLSASRPQDRQFILSSKKLLLSDSGFYLCAGADYNEQFFGPGTRLTVL.

This sequence joins TRBV24-1 and TRBJ2-3, with D perhaps matching TRBD1 (6 bases). Germline V gene data show CDR1 as KGHDR and CDR2 as SFDVKD. This CDR3 contains 16 residues. V dropped 7 bases and J dropped 0 bases, with 16 bases sitting between them. The CDR3 DNA reads TGTGCCACCAGGGGTTGGACAGATCCTAGCACAGATACGCAGTATTTT. Protein sequence: CATRGWTDPSTDTQYF.